This T cell receptor beta chain is drawn from a study of cytomegalovirus exposure and HLA in healthy donors. Study-level points and caveats: An observed cluster of highly shared sequence variants was recorded as a likely sequencing artifact. When analyzed later, the rates of TCR association showed variation by HLA locus, with DRB1 the most and HLA-C the fewest. High sensitivity and specificity were reportedly achieved when the classifier diagnosed cytomegalovirus status.

The PCR contained 60 Vbeta and 13 Jbeta primers. Using immunoSEQ multiplex PCR, the repertoire was profiled, and TCRdb retains in-frame clones only, with some absent. The sample has roughly 120,000 clones; 76% are singletons. The V end lost 3 bases, the J end lost 5 bases, and 16 bases lay between the germline ends. Germline CDR1 reads SGDLS; CDR2 reads YYNGEE. The length of the CDR3 is 15 residues. Only one count was recorded for this clone. Its specificity is not known. The chain recombines TRBV9 with TRBJ2-3; TRBD1 might be the D (6 bases). The source of this sequence is a woman aged 50 to 60 in good health and CMV-seropositive. Sequencing was performed on PBMCs. DNA for the CDR3: TGTGCCAGCAGCGCTGACATGGGGGCGCAAGATACGCAGTATTTT. This gives the protein CASSADMGAQDTQYF.